This record covers a single T cell receptor (beta chain). The antigen is unknown. V lost 3 bases, J lost 5 bases, and 10 bases stayed unmatched. The germline gives CDR1 PRHDT, CDR2 FYEKMQ (reference sequence). The CDR3 extends over 15 amino acids. This entry belongs to a study of T cell responses to AZD1222 COVID-19 vaccine. Notes on the study in general: Spike regions recognized by vaccine-associated CD4 TCRs spanned the protein, led by 160-218 and 743-854. Per reports, nearly half of all spike-specific TCRs target regions that are unmutated in variants. Most donors were white British, females outnumbered males, and clonal diversity was possibly underestimated. After two AZD1222 doses, spike-specific TCR breadth and depth rose versus day 0.

The repertoire was sequenced with immunoSEQ multiplex PCR; TCRdb's copy has only in-frame clones and lacks some. The data contain about 150,000 clones, 75% to 95% of them singletons. The clonotype comes from an adult who received the AZD1222 COVID-19 vaccine. This specimen was peripheral blood, taken 28 days after the second AZD1222 dose. The chain carries TRBV13 and TRBJ2-7, with 7 bases that match TRBD1. The CDR3 loop reads CASSFRRQGSNEQYF. The DNA of the CDR3 is TGTGCCAGCAGCTTCCGACGACAGGGTTCAAACGAGCAGTACTTC.